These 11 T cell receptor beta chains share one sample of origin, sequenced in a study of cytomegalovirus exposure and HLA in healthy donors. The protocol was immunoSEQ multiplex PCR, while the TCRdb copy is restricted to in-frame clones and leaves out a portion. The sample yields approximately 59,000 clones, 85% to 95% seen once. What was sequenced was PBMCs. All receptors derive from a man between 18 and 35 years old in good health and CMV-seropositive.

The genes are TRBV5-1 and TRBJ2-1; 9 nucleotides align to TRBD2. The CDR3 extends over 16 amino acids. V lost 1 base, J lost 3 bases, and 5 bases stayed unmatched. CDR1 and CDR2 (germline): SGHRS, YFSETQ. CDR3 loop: CASSLMRSGGYNEQFF. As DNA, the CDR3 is TGCGCCAGCAGCTTGATGCGTAGCGGGGGCTACAATGAGCAGTTCTTC. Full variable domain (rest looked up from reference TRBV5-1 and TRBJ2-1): KAGVTQTPRYLIKTRGQQVTLSCSPISGHRSVSWYQQTPGQGLQFLFEYFSETQRNKGNFPGRFSGRQFSNSRSEMNVSTLELGDSALYLCASSLMRSGGYNEQFFGPGTRLTVL.

DNA of the CDR3: TGTGCCAGCAGCCACCCGCAGGAATCCGACTACGAGCAGTACTTC. Its translation: CASSHPQESDYEQYF. The genes are TRBV11-2 and TRBJ2-7; D is uncertain. The CDR3 runs 15 residues. The V end lost 5 bases, the J end lost 3 bases, and 17 bases lay between the germline ends. Germline V gene sequence: CDR1 SGHAT, CDR2 FQNNGV.

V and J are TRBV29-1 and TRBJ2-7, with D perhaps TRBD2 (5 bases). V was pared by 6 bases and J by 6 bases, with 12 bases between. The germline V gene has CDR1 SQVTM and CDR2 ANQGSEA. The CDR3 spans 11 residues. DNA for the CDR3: TGCAGCGTGGAGGAGCCTTCCGAGCAGTACTTC. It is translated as CSVEEPSEQYF.

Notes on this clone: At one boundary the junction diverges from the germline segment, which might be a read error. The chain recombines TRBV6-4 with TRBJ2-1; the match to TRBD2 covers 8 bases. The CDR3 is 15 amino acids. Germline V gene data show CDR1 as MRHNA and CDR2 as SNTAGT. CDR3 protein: CATSPGGTTDRPQFF. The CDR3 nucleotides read TGTGCCACCAGTCCGGGGGGGACTACGGACCGTCCCCAGTTCTTC.

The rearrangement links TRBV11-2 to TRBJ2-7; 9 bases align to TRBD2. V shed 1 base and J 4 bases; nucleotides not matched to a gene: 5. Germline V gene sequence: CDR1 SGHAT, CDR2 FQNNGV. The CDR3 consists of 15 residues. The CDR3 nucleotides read TGTGCCAGCAGCTTAGGGAATAGCGGGAGATACGAGCAGTACTTC. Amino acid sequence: CASSLGNSGRYEQYF.

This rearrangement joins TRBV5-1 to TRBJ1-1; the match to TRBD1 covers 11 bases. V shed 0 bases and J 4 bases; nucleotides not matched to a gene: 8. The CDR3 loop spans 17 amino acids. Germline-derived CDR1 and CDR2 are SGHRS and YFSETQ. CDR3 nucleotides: TGCGCCAGCAGCTTGGCCGGACAGGGGGCGTTAAGCACTGAAGCTTTCTTT. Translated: CASSLAGQGALSTEAFF. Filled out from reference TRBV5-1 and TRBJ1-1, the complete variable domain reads KAGVTQTPRYLIKTRGQQVTLSCSPISGHRSVSWYQQTPGQGLQFLFEYFSETQRNKGNFPGRFSGRQFSNSRSEMNVSTLELGDSALYLCASSLAGQGALSTEAFFGQGTRLTVV.

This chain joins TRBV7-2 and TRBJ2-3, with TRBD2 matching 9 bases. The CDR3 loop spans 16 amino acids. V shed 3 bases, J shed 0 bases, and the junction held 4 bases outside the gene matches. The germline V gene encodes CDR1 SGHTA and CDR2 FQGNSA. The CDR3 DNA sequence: TGTGCCAGCAGCTTTCTGGGACTAGCCAGCACAGATACGCAGTATTTT. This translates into CASSFLGLASTDTQYF.

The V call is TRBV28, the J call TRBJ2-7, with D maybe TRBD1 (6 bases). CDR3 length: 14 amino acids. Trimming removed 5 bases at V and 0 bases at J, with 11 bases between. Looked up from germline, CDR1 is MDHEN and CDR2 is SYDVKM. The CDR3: CASSIPTGSYEQYF. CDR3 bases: TGTGCCAGCAGTATACCGACAGGCTCCTACGAGCAGTACTTC.

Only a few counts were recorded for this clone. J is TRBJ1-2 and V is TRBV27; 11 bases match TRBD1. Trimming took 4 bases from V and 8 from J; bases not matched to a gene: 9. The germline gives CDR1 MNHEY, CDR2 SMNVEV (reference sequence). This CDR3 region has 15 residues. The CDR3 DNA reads TGTGCCAGCAGTTCCCGGGACAGGGGGTTGTACGGCTACACCTTC. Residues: CASSSRDRGLYGYTF.

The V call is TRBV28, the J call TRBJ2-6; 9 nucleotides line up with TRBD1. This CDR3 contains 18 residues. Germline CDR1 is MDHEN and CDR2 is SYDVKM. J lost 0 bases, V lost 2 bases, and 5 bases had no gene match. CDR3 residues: CASSLIPGQGSGANVLTF. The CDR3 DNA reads TGTGCCAGCAGTTTAATACCGGGACAGGGCTCTGGGGCCAACGTCCTGACTTTC. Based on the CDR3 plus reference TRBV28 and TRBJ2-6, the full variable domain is DVKVTQSSRYLVKRTGEKVFLECVQDMDHENMFWYRQDPGLGLRLIYFSYDVKMKEKGDIPEGYSVSREKKERFSLILESASTNQTSMYLCASSLIPGQGSGANVLTFGAGSRLTVL.

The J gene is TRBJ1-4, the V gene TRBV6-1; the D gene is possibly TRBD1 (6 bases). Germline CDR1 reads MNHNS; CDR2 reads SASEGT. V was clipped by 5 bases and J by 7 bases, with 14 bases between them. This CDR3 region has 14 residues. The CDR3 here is CASSLQGKSEKLFF. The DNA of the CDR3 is TGTGCCAGCAGTCTCCAGGGGAAGAGTGAAAAACTGTTTTTT.